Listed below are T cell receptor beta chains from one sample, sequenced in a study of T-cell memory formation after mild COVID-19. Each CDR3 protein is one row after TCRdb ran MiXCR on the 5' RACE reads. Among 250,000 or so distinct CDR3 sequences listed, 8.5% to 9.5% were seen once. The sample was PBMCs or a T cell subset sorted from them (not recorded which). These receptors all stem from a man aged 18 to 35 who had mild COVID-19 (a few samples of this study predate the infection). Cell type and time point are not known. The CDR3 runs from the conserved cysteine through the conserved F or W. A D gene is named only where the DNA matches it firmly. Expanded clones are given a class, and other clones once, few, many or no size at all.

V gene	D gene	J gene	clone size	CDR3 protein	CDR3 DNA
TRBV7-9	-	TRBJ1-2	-	CASSLGTEVYGYTF	TGTGCCAGCAGCTTAGGGACAGAAGTCTATGGCTACACCTTC
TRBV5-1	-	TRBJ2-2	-	CASSLEPNTGELFF	TGCGCCAGCAGCTTGGAGCCGAACACCGGGGAGCTGTTTTTT
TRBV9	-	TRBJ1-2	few	CASSADTGRKGYGYTF	TGTGCCAGCAGCGCAGATACAGGGAGAAAAGGCTATGGCTACACCTTC
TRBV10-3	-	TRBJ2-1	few	CAISVDSNYNEQFF	TGTGCCATCAGTGTTGACAGTAACTACAATGAGCAGTTCTTC
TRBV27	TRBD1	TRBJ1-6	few	CASSPRTGPSSYNSPLHF	TGTGCCAGCAGTCCCCGGACAGGGCCTAGCTCCTATAATTCACCCCTCCACTTT
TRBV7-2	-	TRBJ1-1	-	CASRAWGTEAFF	TGTGCCAGCAGGGCCTGGGGCACTGAAGCTTTCTTT
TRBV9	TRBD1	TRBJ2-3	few	CASSVTGGKDTQYF	TGTGCCAGCAGCGTGACAGGGGGCAAAGATACGCAGTATTTT
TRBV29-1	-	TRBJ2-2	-	CSVREGWPGELFF	TGCAGCGTTCGCGAAGGGTGGCCCGGGGAGCTGTTTTTT
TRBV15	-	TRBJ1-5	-	CATSRDPREGSNQPQHF	TGTGCCACCAGCAGAGATCCCAGGGAGGGTAGCAATCAGCCCCAGCATTTT
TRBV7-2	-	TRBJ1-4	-	CASSSRVATNEKLFF	TGTGCCAGCAGCTCCAGGGTAGCGACTAATGAAAAACTGTTTTTT
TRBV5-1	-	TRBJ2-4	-	CASSLDRVTTKNIQYF	TGCGCCAGCAGCTTGGACAGGGTTACAACCAAAAACATTCAGTACTTC
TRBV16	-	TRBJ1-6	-	CASSPQGGNSPLHF	TGTGCCAGCAGCCCGCAAGGAGGAAATTCACCCCTCCACTTT
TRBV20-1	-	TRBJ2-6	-	CSVGGHGANVLTF	TGCAGTGTCGGCGGACATGGGGCCAACGTCCTGACTTTC
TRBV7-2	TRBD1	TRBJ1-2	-	CASSLTGTGGAGVYGYTF	TGTGCCAGCAGCTTGACCGGGACAGGGGGCGCCGGGGTCTATGGCTACACCTTC
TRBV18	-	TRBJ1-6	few	CASSPGQRYNSPLHF	TGTGCCAGCTCACCAGGACAGAGATATAATTCACCCCTCCACTTT
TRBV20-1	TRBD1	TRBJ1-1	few	CSARTRTGEAFF	TGCAGTGCTAGAACGCGGACAGGTGAAGCTTTCTTT
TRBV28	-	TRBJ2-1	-	CASRGPRARDEQFF	TGTGCCAGCAGAGGACCCAGGGCCAGGGATGAGCAGTTCTTC
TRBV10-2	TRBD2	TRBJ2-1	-	CASSVAGGINEQFF	TGCGCCAGCAGTGTGGCGGGGGGGATAAATGAGCAGTTCTTC
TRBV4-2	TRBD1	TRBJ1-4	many	CASSLQGAATNEKLFF	TGTGCCAGCAGCCTACAGGGGGCGGCCACTAATGAAAAACTGTTTTTT
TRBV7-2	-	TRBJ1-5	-	CATSRQDRQPQHF	TGTGCCACCTCCAGACAGGATCGTCAGCCCCAGCATTTT
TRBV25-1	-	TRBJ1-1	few	CASSEYAGLGTEAFF	TGTGCCAGCAGTGAATATGCAGGGCTGGGCACTGAAGCTTTCTTT
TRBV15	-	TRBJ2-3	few	CATSRDLTDTQYF	TGTGCCACCAGCAGAGATCTAACAGATACGCAGTATTTT
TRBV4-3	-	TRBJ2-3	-	CASSRLQGFTDTQYF	TGCGCCAGCTCGCGCTTACAGGGATTCACAGATACGCAGTATTTT
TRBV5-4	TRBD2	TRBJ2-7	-	CASSPGTPAGGYEQYF	TGTGCCAGCAGCCCCGGAACTCCAGCGGGGGGCTACGAGCAGTACTTC
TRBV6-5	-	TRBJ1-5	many	CASSPRMGSYSNQPQHF	TGTGCCAGCAGTCCCCGGATGGGGAGCTATAGCAATCAGCCCCAGCATTTT
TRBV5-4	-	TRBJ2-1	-	CASSPGGADNEQFF	TGTGCCAGCAGCCCTGGAGGGGCGGACAATGAGCAGTTCTTC
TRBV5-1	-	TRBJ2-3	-	CASSQGPGADTQYF	TGCGCCAGCAGCCAAGGACCCGGCGCAGATACGCAGTATTTT
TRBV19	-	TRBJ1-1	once	CASKGEVNTEAFF	TGTGCCAGTAAGGGGGAGGTGAACACTGAAGCTTTCTTT
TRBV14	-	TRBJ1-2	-	CASSQGAFGSNYGYTF	TGTGCCAGCAGCCAAGGGGCCTTCGGGAGTAACTATGGCTACACCTTC
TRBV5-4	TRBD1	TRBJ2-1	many	CASSKQGADEQFF	TGTGCCAGCAGCAAACAGGGGGCGGATGAGCAGTTCTTC